This T cell receptor beta chain emerged from a study of OX40 agonist ivuxolimab in advanced cancers. Study as a whole: Dosing consisted of intravenous ivuxolimab at 0.01 to 10 mg/kg every 2 weeks.

The table came from immunoSEQ multiplex PCR; TCRdb's copy has only in-frame clones and leaves some out. This table holds tens of thousands of clones, roughly 92% found once. CDR3 length equals 13 residues. The V end lost 2 bases, the J end lost 3 bases, and 7 bases lay between the germline ends. Germline CDR1 and CDR2: SGDLS and YYNGEE. This specimen consisted of CD4+ or CD8+ T cells sorted from blood, obtained in a trial of the OX40 agonist ivuxolimab. This TCR came from an adult with an advanced solid tumor such as melanoma, head and neck, liver or kidney cancer. The chain couples TRBV9 to TRBJ2-3, with D tentatively TRBD2 (5 bases). This chain's CDR3 is CASSVTSTDTQYF. The CDR3 bases are TGTGCCAGCAGCGTTACTAGTACAGATACGCAGTATTTT.